The 26 T cell receptor beta chains in this list originate from one sample, sequenced in a study of T cell responses to AZD1222 COVID-19 vaccine. Generated by immunoSEQ multiplex PCR, the TCRdb table keeps only in-frame clones and is missing some. In the table there are 140,000 or so clones, 80% to 95% of which are singletons. Here the sequenced sample was peripheral blood, taken 28 days after the second AZD1222 dose. These receptors were obtained from an adult who received the AZD1222 COVID-19 vaccine.

The gene calls are TRBV7-9 and TRBJ1-5; possible D gene TRBD1, 6 bases. The CDR3 is made up of 15 amino acids. V lost 5 bases and J 4 bases, leaving 15 bases between the germline ends. CDR1 and CDR2 from the germline V gene are SEHNR and FQNEAQ (reference sequence). CDR3 sequence (DNA): TGTGCCAGCAGCCAAGCCGGGACATTAAATCAGCCCCAGCATTTT. This gives the protein CASSQAGTLNQPQHF.

V and J are TRBV24-1 and TRBJ2-1; TRBD1 is a possible D gene (5 bases). The CDR3 runs 14 residues. Trimming left V 5 bases short and J 8 bases short, with 15 bases between. Germline V gene lookup returns CDR1 KGHDR and CDR2 SFDVKD. The DNA of the CDR3 is TGTGCCACCAGTGGTTACCAGGGATGGGATGAGCAGTTCTTC. Amino acid sequence: CATSGYQGWDEQFF.

The rearrangement joins TRBV7-3 to TRBJ2-1; 9 nucleotides match TRBD1. The CDR3 is made up of 14 amino acids. V gave up 8 bases and J gave up 4 bases; unmatched junction bases: 6. Germline V gene lookup returns CDR1 SGHTA and CDR2 FQGTGA. CDR3 in amino acids: CASSGTGPYNEQFF. The CDR3 DNA reads TGTGCCAGCTCCGGGACAGGGCCGTACAATGAGCAGTTCTTC.

This rearrangement joins TRBV5-1 to TRBJ1-1; D is unclear. The CDR3 totals 15 residues. V lost 4 bases and J lost 0, with 13 bases in between. CDR1 SGHRS and CDR2 YFSETQ come from the germline V gene. The CDR3 sequence: CASSPNHRMNTEAFF. The CDR3 region has the DNA TGCGCCAGCAGCCCGAATCACCGCATGAACACTGAAGCTTTCTTT.

The rearrangement joins TRBV6-1 to TRBJ2-3, with 10 bases matching TRBD1. J gave up 4 bases and V 0 bases, and 7 bases lay outside the gene matches. This CDR3 has 17 amino acids. Germline V gene lookup returns CDR1 MNHNS and CDR2 SASEGT. The CDR3 here is CASSEALGTGVADTQYF. The CDR3 coding sequence is TGTGCCAGCAGTGAAGCGCTCGGGACAGGGGTCGCAGATACGCAGTATTTT.

The chain combines TRBV7-2 with TRBJ1-6; no reliable D call. The CDR3 has 12 amino acids. Germline V gene sequence: CDR1 SGHTA, CDR2 FQGNSA. Trimming took 1 base from V and 10 from J, leaving 5 bases between them. CDR3 coding DNA: TGTGCCAGCAGCTTAGTGGGGTCACCCCTCCACTTT. Translation gives CASSLVGSPLHF.

This rearrangement joins TRBV5-4 to TRBJ1-2; unclear D gene. Germline V gene data show CDR1 as SGHNT and CDR2 as YYREEE (reference sequence). This CDR3 has 14 amino acids. Trimming stripped 3 bases from V and 4 bases from J, with 13 bases between. Here the CDR3 DNA reads TGTGCCAGCAGCTCGCCGGACCGAGGCTATGGCTACACCTTC. It encodes CASSSPDRGYGYTF.

V gene TRBV12-3 or TRBV12-4 combines with J gene TRBJ1-5, with unresolved D. Trimming left V 7 bases short and J 6 bases short, with 13 bases between. This CDR3 contains 13 residues. CDR3 DNA sequence: TGTGCCAGCACTCCGGGAGGGTTTCAGCCCCAGCATTTT. This translates into CASTPGGFQPQHF.

The chain has TRBV5-4 and TRBJ1-2, with 8 bases aligning to TRBD1. CDR1 SGHNT and CDR2 YYREEE come from the germline V gene (reference sequence). Trimming at V came to 4 bases and at J to 4 bases, leaving 6 bases not matched to a gene. The CDR3 has 14 residues. CDR3 bases: TGTGCCAGCAGCCCGGACAGGGCGTTCTATGGCTACACCTTC. Translated, it gives CASSPDRAFYGYTF. The full variable domain, its missing parts supplied by reference TRBV5-4 and TRBJ1-2, is ETGVTQSPTHLIKTRGQQVTLRCSSQSGHNTVSWYQQALGQGPQFIFQYYREEENGRGNFPPRFSGLQFPNYSSELNVNALELDDSALYLCASSPDRAFYGYTFGSGTRLTVV.

This clone was counted a single time. The chain couples TRBV5-6 to TRBJ1-2, with D unclear. The ends were cut back, 4 bases at V and 8 bases at J, with 15 bases in the middle. The germline V gene encodes CDR1 SGHDT and CDR2 YYEEEE. CDR3 length equals 13 residues. The CDR3 nucleotides are TGTGCCAGCAGCCCATTTACAGAACGCGGCTACACCTTC. Translating gives CASSPFTERGYTF.

The rearrangement joins TRBV6-5 to TRBJ2-2, with TRBD1 identical over 8 bases. V shed 5 bases and J 7 bases; nucleotides not matched to a gene: 9. Germline V CDR1 and CDR2: MNHEY, SVGAGI. This CDR3 has 15 amino acids. The DNA for the CDR3 is TGTGCCAGCAGTCTCACCAGGGGGCGCGTCGGGGAGCTGTTTTTT. Its protein is CASSLTRGRVGELFF.

The rearrangement joins TRBV28 to TRBJ2-1; D not resolved. This CDR3 contains 11 residues. The ends were cut back, 4 bases at V and 7 bases at J, with 5 bases in the middle. Germline V gene sequence: CDR1 MDHEN, CDR2 SYDVKM. Here the CDR3 DNA reads TGTGCCAGCAGTTCCTCGAATGAGCAGTTCTTC. Its protein product is CASSSSNEQFF.

V gene TRBV5-4 combines with J gene TRBJ2-7; D is uncertain. V was cut by 0 bases and J by 4 bases, with 11 bases left in between. Per the germline V gene, CDR1 is SGHNT and CDR2 is YYREEE (reference sequence). The CDR3 is 14 residues long. In DNA, the CDR3 is TGTGCCAGCAGCTTGGGTTACGGGCGGTACGAGCAGTACTTC. Translated, it gives CASSLGYGRYEQYF.

This clone appeared a few times. The V call is TRBV6-2 or TRBV6-3, the J call TRBJ1-1; possible D gene TRBD1, 5 bases. The CDR3 has 14 amino acids. Trimming shortened V by 2 bases and J by 4 bases, and 11 bases separated the two germline ends. From germline, CDR1 is MNHEY and CDR2 SVGEGT. The CDR3 sequence is CASSYGGETTEAFF. DNA for the CDR3: TGTGCCAGCAGTTACGGGGGGGAGACCACTGAAGCTTTCTTT.

CDR3 nucleotides: TGTGCCAGCTCAGGGTTCACTGAAGCTTTCTTT. This sequence encodes CASSGFTEAFF. The J gene is TRBJ1-1, the V gene TRBV28, with D possibly being TRBD1 (5 bases). The CDR3 spans 11 residues. V lost 8 bases to trimming and J lost 4 bases, with 8 bases between them. Germline V gene lookup returns CDR1 MDHEN and CDR2 SYDVKM.

The rearrangement links TRBV7-8 to TRBJ1-2; 9 nucleotides line up with TRBD1. The V gene end was trimmed by 2 bases and the J gene end by 1 base; junction bases not matched to a gene: 8. Germline CDR1 SGHVS, CDR2 FQNEAQ. CDR3 size: 17 residues. For the CDR3, the DNA is TGTGCCAGCAGCTTAAGCCCACAGGGGGCCATTAACTATGGCTACACCTTC. Its protein product is CASSLSPQGAINYGYTF.

This clone was detected only once. The V gene is TRBV7-8, the J gene TRBJ2-7; 11 positions match TRBD2. The CDR3 runs to 14 residues. Germline V lookup: CDR1 SGHVS, CDR2 FQNEAQ. V dropped 7 bases and J dropped 0; count of bases not matched to a gene: 2. The CDR3 spells CASKTSGDSYEQYF. CDR3 in DNA: TGTGCCAGCAAGACTAGCGGGGACTCCTACGAGCAGTACTTC.

The V call is TRBV6-2 or TRBV6-3, the J call TRBJ2-3; TRBD2 agrees at 12 bases. Germline CDR1 MNHEY, CDR2 SVGEGT. V lost 6 bases and J lost 2; bases outside the gene matches: 12. The CDR3 is 18 amino acids. CDR3 in amino acids: CASSPRLAGDPLTDTQYF. The DNA of the CDR3 is TGTGCCAGCAGCCCAAGACTAGCGGGGGACCCCCTCACAGATACGCAGTATTTT.

This chain connects TRBV4-1 to TRBJ2-5, with 11 bases aligning to TRBD2. CDR1 MGHRA and CDR2 YSYEKL come from the germline V gene. V gave up 4 bases and J gave up 0 bases; unmatched junction bases: 10. CDR3 length equals 18 residues. The CDR3 coding sequence is TGCGCCAGCAGCCCCGAAGTCACTAGCGGGGGCTACCAAGAGACCCAGTACTTC. This sequence encodes CASSPEVTSGGYQETQYF.

A single count supports this clone. The rearrangement uses TRBV27 and TRBJ2-2, with D maybe TRBD2 (6 bases). The germline gives CDR1 MNHEY, CDR2 SMNVEV (reference sequence). With 5 bases removed from V and 1 base from J, the gap between germline ends came to 14 bases. This CDR3 comprises 16 residues. In DNA form, the CDR3 reads TGTGCCAGCAGTCCGGGCGGAGGGCGGAACACCGGGGAGCTGTTTTTT. Amino acid sequence: CASSPGGGRNTGELFF.

This chain uses TRBV11-2 with TRBJ2-1; 11 bases line up with TRBD1. The J segment lost 7 bases and the V segment lost 4 bases, leaving 15 bases of the junction unmatched. CDR1 and CDR2 (germline): SGHAT, FQNNGV. The CDR3 covers 18 residues. CDR3 DNA sequence: TGTGCCAGCAGCTGGAAGCTGATCCGGGACAGGGGGGGTAATGAGCAGTTCTTC. Translated: CASSWKLIRDRGGNEQFF.

This chain uses TRBV28 with TRBJ1-1; D is perhaps TRBD1 (6 bases). Trimming took off 6 bases at V and 14 bases at J, with 28 bases between the two ends. The CDR3 consists of 15 residues. Germline lookup yields CDR1 MDHEN and CDR2 SYDVKM. This CDR3 reads CASSSPPFDRSEVFF. DNA of the CDR3: TGTGCCAGCAGCTCCCCCCCGTTCGACAGGTCTGAAGTGTTCTTT.

J is TRBJ2-1 and V is TRBV27; TRBD2 aligns across 8 bases. The germline gives CDR1 MNHEY, CDR2 SMNVEV (reference sequence). The CDR3 sequence is 19 residues long. V shed 1 base, J shed 3 bases, and the junction held 14 bases outside the gene matches. CDR3 in amino acids: CASSLWRSLTSGIYNEQFF. CDR3 in DNA: TGTGCCAGCAGTTTATGGCGGAGCCTAACTAGCGGAATCTACAATGAGCAGTTCTTC.

As to this clone: Other DNA sequences in this specimen translate into the identical CDR3. V usage is TRBV10-3 and J usage is TRBJ2-7; D is undetermined. CDR1 is ENHRY, CDR2 SYGVKD, per germline. This CDR3 region has 14 residues. The V gene lost 3 bases and the J gene lost 2 bases, with 11 bases spanning the gap. Written as DNA, the CDR3 is TGTGCCATCAGTGAATCGGGCGGCCCCTACGAGCAGTACTTC. Protein: CAISESGGPYEQYF.

The chain couples TRBV4-2 to TRBJ2-5; tentatively, D is TRBD1 (6 bases). V was cut by 0 bases and J by 3 bases, with 11 bases left in between. The V gene's germline CDR1 is LGHNA and CDR2 YNFKEQ. The CDR3 runs to 15 residues. In DNA form, the CDR3 reads TGTGCCAGCAGCCAAGATAGGGCAGGGGAAGAGACCCAGTACTTC. Residues: CASSQDRAGEETQYF.

This chain links TRBV3-1 (or the pseudogene TRBV3-2) with TRBJ2-3; 8 nucleotides agree with TRBD2. Germline V CDR1 and CDR2: LGHDT, YNNKEL (reference sequence). The CDR3 has 17 residues. The J segment lost 3 bases and the V segment lost 3 bases, leaving 11 bases of the junction unmatched. CDR3 residues: CASSHYAGGQVTDTQYF. CDR3 DNA: TGTGCCAGCAGCCATTACGCGGGGGGACAAGTTACAGATACGCAGTATTTT.